Following are 6 T cell receptor delta chains from one sample sequenced in a study of γδ T cells in repeated Plasmodium falciparum infection. Vgamma9/Vdelta2+ and Vdelta2-negative gammadelta T cells were flow-sorted from PBMC for bulk sequencing. TCRdb re-called the multiplex PCR reads through CATT. The data show tens of thousands of delta-chain clones, approximately 1.7% seen once. The sequenced sample was gamma-delta T cells from blood. The receptors here all came from a pool of human donors (malaria-infected and uninfected, not separated).

With respect to this clone: TCRdb's protein for this DNA is that of a much larger clone and differs from the translation at residue 7, likely a read error; the protein shown is the DNA translation. The CDR3 is CASSLVTYGWGKSIADKLIF. CDR3 bases: TGTGCCTCTTCCCTCGTGACCTACGGCTGGGGGAAAAGTATAGCCGATAAACTCATCTTT. The chain has TRDV3 and TRDJ1; 8 positions agree with TRDD3. CDR3 length equals 20 residues. Looked up from germline, CDR1 is TVYSNPD and CDR2 is GDNSRS (reference sequence). The ends lost 4 bases at V and 3 bases at J; junction bases unmatched: 28.

This clone was counted many times. This could be a read error, since a much larger clone is one nucleotide away. The chain carries TRDV2 and TRDJ1; a possible D gene is TRDD3 (5 bases). Germline-derived CDR1 and CDR2 are GEAIGNYY and EKD. CDR3 length: 27 amino acids. V was clipped by 3 bases and J by 0 bases, with 49 bases between them. CDR3 region: CACDPSLLRMGSQEDPKPTLYTDKLIF. CDR3 nucleotides: TGTGCCTGTGACCCATCTCTCCTGAGAATGGGATCACAGGAGGACCCAAAACCGACTCTCTACACCGATAAACTCATCTTT.

As for this clone: Given a far larger clone just one base away, this is likely a sequencing read error. Other DNA sequences of this sample code for an identical CDR3. The J gene has no call, while the V gene is TRDV2; no DNA check was done on the table's D call, TRDD3. The CDR3 totals 17 residues. CDR1 is GEAIGNYY and CDR2 is EKD in the germline V gene. The CDR3 bases are TGTGCCTGTGACACCCTTGGGGGGGGCATGTACACCGATAAGCTCATCTTT. Its translation is CACDTLGGGMYTDKLIF.

Concerning this clone: Given a far larger clone just one base away, this is likely a sequencing read error. Additional DNA sequences in this sample encode the identical CDR3. The V call is TRDV3, the J call TRDJ1; 9 positions agree with TRDD2. CDR3 length: 19 amino acids. The trim removed 2 bases at V and 8 bases at J, leaving 27 bases unmatched. Germline V lookup: CDR1 TVYSNPD, CDR2 GDNSRS (reference sequence). This chain's CDR3 is CAFLEEPSYALYTGPKLIF. The CDR3 nucleotides read TGTGCCTTTTTAGAGGAGCCTTCCTACGCACTTTATACTGGGCCAAAACTCATCTTT.

This clone was recorded at least ten times. J is TRDJ1 and V is TRDV1; no clear D gene. TCRdb leaves out the J gene; it was filled in here by matching the DNA to germline. CDR1 and CDR2 from the germline V gene are TSWWSYY and QGS. CDR3 size: 17 residues. The V and J ends lost 2 bases and 1 base respectively, with 17 bases between them. The CDR3 loop reads CALGEGFPPEGTDKLIF. CDR3 DNA sequence: TGTGCTCTTGGGGAAGGATTTCCACCGGAGGGCACCGATAAACTCATCTTT.

This clone is large (0.1 to 1%) within its sample. This same CDR3 is encoded by further DNA sequences in the sample. The chain carries TRDV1 and TRDJ1; D remains ambiguous. Germline V gene data show CDR1 as TSWWSYY and CDR2 as QGS. CDR3 length equals 16 residues. V shed 2 bases and J shed 0 bases, with 13 bases lying between them. CDR3 residues: CALGETRAAYTDKLIF. The CDR3 nucleotides read TGTGCTCTTGGGGAAACAAGGGCCGCGTACACCGATAAACTCATCTTT.